This entry lists 28 T cell receptor beta chains sequenced from one sample in a study of blood T cell repertoires in COVID-19. The data were produced by immunoSEQ multiplex PCR, yet TCRdb's version contains in-frame clones alone and is incomplete. The sample holds 120,000 or so clones; almost 80% are singletons and the top ten take approximately 25%. The specimen was peripheral blood. These receptors were taken from a human donor in a cohort sampled during active COVID-19.

This clone was seen once. The rearrangement links TRBV27 to TRBJ1-5, with D perhaps matching TRBD1 (6 bases). Trimming took off 1 base at V and 4 bases at J, with 11 bases between the two ends. CDR1 and CDR2 from the germline V gene are MNHEY and SMNVEV (reference sequence). The CDR3 has 15 residues. The CDR3 DNA reads TGTGCCAGCAGTTTATTCAGGGGCAATAATCAGCCCCAGCATTTT. As protein: CASSLFRGNNQPQHF.

The gene calls are TRBV9 and TRBJ1-5; D gene unclear. V was pared by 3 bases and J by 0 bases, with 7 bases between. This CDR3 is built from 14 residues. Looked up from germline, CDR1 is SGDLS and CDR2 is YYNGEE. CDR3 nucleotides: TGTGCCAGCAGCGCCACAGATAGCAATCAGCCCCAGCATTTT. It translates to CASSATDSNQPQHF.

Only one count was recorded for this clone. The V and J genes are TRBV7-2 and TRBJ1-3; D is perhaps TRBD1 (6 bases). The CDR3 totals 19 residues. Germline V gene data show CDR1 as SGHTA and CDR2 as FQGNSA. V was shortened by 4 bases and J by 0 bases, with 22 bases between the two germline ends. This CDR3 is CASSSPSQGSSYSGNTIYF. In DNA, the CDR3 is TGTGCCAGCAGCTCGCCGAGCCAGGGGAGCAGCTACTCTGGAAACACCATATATTTT.

This clone showed up just once. CDR3 sequence reads: CASSLSRSYEQYF. CDR3 sequence (DNA): TGTGCCAGCAGCTTGTCACGGAGCTACGAGCAGTACTTC. V usage is TRBV5-4 and J usage is TRBJ2-7; no reliable D call. Trimming took 1 base from V and 3 from J, leaving 8 bases between them. The CDR3 covers 13 residues. The V gene's germline CDR1 is SGHNT and CDR2 YYREEE (reference sequence).

V is TRBV3-1 (or the pseudogene TRBV3-2) and J is TRBJ2-5; 11 nucleotides align to TRBD2. V lost 4 bases and J lost 2; bases outside the gene matches: 9. The CDR3 covers 17 residues. The germline CDR1 and CDR2 sequences are LGHDT and YNNKEL (reference sequence). CDR3 bases: TGTGCCAGCAGCCCTCGAAGACTAGCGGGGAGACAAGAGACCCAGTACTTC. Its protein is CASSPRRLAGRQETQYF.

The rearrangement links TRBV7-2 to TRBJ1-5; possibly TRBD1 for D (5 bases). The V gene lost 1 base and the J gene lost 7 bases, with 14 bases spanning the gap. Germline-derived CDR1 and CDR2 are SGHTA and FQGNSA. This CDR3 has 15 residues. The DNA of the CDR3 is TGTGCCAGCAGCTTAGTGTCAGGGTCCGGCCAGCCCCAGCATTTT. This codes for CASSLVSGSGQPQHF.

The chain joins TRBV19 to TRBJ1-2, with 8 bases matching TRBD1. Unmatched junction bases numbered 11, after V lost 6 bases and J lost 8 bases. CDR1 LNHDA and CDR2 SQIVND come from the germline V gene (reference sequence). CDR3 length: 14 amino acids. CDR3 nucleotide sequence: TGTGCCAGTAGAAGGAGCGACCGACAGGGGGGCTACACCTTC. Residues: CASRRSDRQGGYTF.

This clone was detected once. This chain links TRBV4-2 with TRBJ2-3; TRBD2 matches at 12 bases. The CDR3 is 20 amino acids. Trimming at V came to 0 bases and at J to 2 bases, leaving 12 bases not matched to a gene. The germline V gene encodes CDR1 LGHNA and CDR2 YNFKEQ. The CDR3 DNA follows: TGTGCCAGCAGCCAAGACGCTAGCGGGAGGGTTACTTTATACACAGATACGCAGTATTTT. This codes for CASSQDASGRVTLYTDTQYF.

In this sample, this clone turned up a few times. The junction shows a germline mismatch at one end, possibly a read error. J is TRBJ2-7 and V is TRBV2; TRBD1 is a possible D gene (6 bases). The CDR3 contains 14 residues. Germline CDR1 is SNHLY and CDR2 is FYNNEI. This CDR3 reads CASSPPLDSHPPLF. The CDR3 coding sequence is TGTGCCAGCAGTCCCCCCCTGGACAGCCACCCTCCCCTCTTC. The full variable domain, rest sourced from reference TRBV2 and TRBJ2-7, is EPEVTQTPSHQVTQMGQEVILRCVPISNHLYFYWYRQILGQKVEFLVSFYNNEISEKSEIFDDQFSVERPDGSNFTLKIRSTKLEDSAMYFCASSPPLDSHPPLFGPGTRLTVT.

This clone was counted between two and nine times. V usage is TRBV5-4 and J usage is TRBJ2-1; tentatively, D is TRBD2 (6 bases). Germline loops: CDR1 SGHNT, CDR2 YYREEE (reference sequence). There are 15 residues in the CDR3. V lost 0 bases, J lost 4 bases, and 11 bases lay in between. The chain's CDR3 is CASSLDTSRYNEQFF. Written as DNA, the CDR3 is TGTGCCAGCAGCTTGGATACTAGCAGATACAATGAGCAGTTCTTC.

This chain links TRBV28 with TRBJ2-3; 7 bases are a match to TRBD1. The CDR3 spans 14 residues. Germline V gives CDR1 MDHEN, CDR2 SYDVKM. Losses at the gene ends were 5 bases for V and 7 bases for J; bases not matched to a gene: 9. CDR3 loop: CASSRQGLKNTQYF. The CDR3 region has the DNA TGTGCCAGCAGTCGACAGGGCCTCAAAAATACGCAGTATTTT. The variable domain in full, with the rest retrieved from reference TRBV28 and TRBJ2-3, is DVKVTQSSRYLVKRTGEKVFLECVQDMDHENMFWYRQDPGLGLRLIYFSYDVKMKEKGDIPEGYSVSREKKERFSLILESASTNQTSMYLCASSRQGLKNTQYFGPGTRLTVL.

The chain carries TRBV7-6 and TRBJ2-2; the match to TRBD2 covers 10 bases. The CDR3 contains 16 residues. With 3 bases clipped from V and 7 bases from J, the junction kept 8 bases outside the gene matches. The germline V gene has CDR1 SGHVS and CDR2 FNYEAQ. In DNA form, the CDR3 reads TGTGCCAGCAGCTTGGTAGCGGGGGGCCAAAGCGGGGAGCTGTTTTTT. It encodes CASSLVAGGQSGELFF.

J is TRBJ2-1 and V is TRBV7-8; TRBD2 matches at 9 bases. This CDR3 is built from 14 residues. Germline CDR1 reads SGHVS; CDR2 reads FQNEAQ. Losses at the gene ends were 4 bases for V and 7 bases for J; bases not matched to a gene: 5. The CDR3 DNA reads as TGTGCCAGCAGCTATATAGCGGGAGCGAATGAGCAGTTCTTC. This encodes CASSYIAGANEQFF.

This clone was picked up a small number of times. The chain combines TRBV5-6 with TRBJ1-3, with 7 bases aligning to TRBD1. Trimming removed 4 bases from V and 4 bases from J; junction bases left unmatched: 8. The CDR3 has 15 amino acids. Germline assignment: CDR1 SGHDT and CDR2 YYEEEE. CDR3: CASSGGTGAGNTIYF. The DNA of the CDR3 is TGTGCCAGCAGCGGGGGAACAGGGGCCGGAAACACCATATATTTT.

The chain joins TRBV7-9 to TRBJ2-7; the D is unclear. The CDR3 length is 12 residues. Per the germline V gene, CDR1 is SEHNR and CDR2 is FQNEAQ (reference sequence). The germline V and J ends were trimmed by 5 bases and 4 bases, with 9 bases remaining between them. The CDR3 nucleotides are TGTGCCAGCAGCGCAACATCTTACGAGCAGTACTTC. It codes for CASSATSYEQYF.

This chain joins TRBV2 and TRBJ1-2; 8 bases align to TRBD1. Looked up from germline, CDR1 is SNHLY and CDR2 is FYNNEI. Unmatched junction bases numbered 5, after V lost 11 bases and J lost 6 bases. This CDR3 spans 11 amino acids. The CDR3 DNA reads as TGTGCCGTCCCGACAGGGGATGGCTACACCTTC. Protein product: CAVPTGDGYTF.

The V and J genes are TRBV30 and TRBJ1-5; 8 bases align to TRBD1. V was clipped by 1 base and J by 0 bases; unmatched bases: 11. From germline, CDR1 is GTSNPN and CDR2 SVGIG (reference sequence). The CDR3 has 18 residues. CDR3 sequence: CAWSGDRGSGISNQPQHF. The CDR3, as DNA: TGTGCCTGGAGTGGTGACAGGGGATCGGGGATTAGCAATCAGCCCCAGCATTTT.

The chain couples TRBV28 to TRBJ1-6; possible D gene TRBD1, 5 bases. The CDR3 spans 15 residues. Germline V gene data show CDR1 as MDHEN and CDR2 as SYDVKM. The ends were cut back, 5 bases at V and 6 bases at J, with 14 bases in the middle. Here the CDR3 reads CASSAHRNPNSPLHF. In DNA form, the CDR3 reads TGTGCCAGCAGTGCCCACAGGAACCCTAATTCACCCCTCCACTTT.

This chain uses TRBV7-9 with TRBJ2-1; TRBD2 agrees at 12 bases. Germline CDR1 is SEHNR and CDR2 is FQNEAQ (reference sequence). This CDR3 has 17 amino acids. Trimming cost V 2 bases and J 0 bases; bases outside gene matches: 2. CDR3 DNA: TGTGCCAGCAGCTTACTAGCGGGAGGGAGCTCCTACAATGAGCAGTTCTTC. It specifies CASSLLAGGSSYNEQFF.

This clone occurred once. The chain uses TRBV27 and TRBJ2-3, with 13 bases matching TRBD2. V shed 4 bases and J 4 bases; nucleotides not matched to a gene: 5. There are 16 residues in the CDR3. Germline V lookup: CDR1 MNHEY, CDR2 SMNVEV (reference sequence). CDR3 sequence reads: CASSSRTSGGSDTQYF. CDR3 nucleotide sequence: TGTGCCAGCAGTTCAAGGACTAGCGGGGGATCAGATACGCAGTATTTT.

This rearrangement joins TRBV9 to TRBJ2-6; TRBD1 is a possible D gene (5 bases). V was trimmed by 0 bases and J by 3 bases, leaving 13 bases between them. From germline, CDR1 is SGDLS and CDR2 YYNGEE. This CDR3 has 17 residues. This CDR3 reads CASSVGPTRDGANVLTF. As DNA, the CDR3 is TGTGCCAGCAGCGTAGGACCCACCAGGGATGGGGCCAACGTCCTGACTTTC.

The rearrangement uses TRBV7-6 and TRBJ2-6, with 12 nucleotides matching TRBD1. CDR1 and CDR2 from the germline V gene are SGHVS and FNYEAQ. The V gene end was trimmed by 11 bases and the J gene end by 3 bases; junction bases not matched to a gene: 8. The CDR3 length is 16 residues. CDR3 region: CAVPGQGAFGANVLTF. CDR3 nucleotides: TGTGCCGTACCGGGACAGGGGGCTTTTGGGGCCAACGTCCTGACTTTC.

With respect to this clone: A much larger clone is a single base away; this may be a read error. This CDR3 is also generated by other DNA sequences in the sample. This chain connects TRBV7-9 to TRBJ2-1, with D perhaps TRBD2 (5 bases). The CDR3 consists of 17 residues. Germline-derived CDR1 and CDR2 are SEHNR and FQNEAQ (reference sequence). V was cut by 9 bases and J by 3 bases, with 24 bases left in between. The CDR3 DNA reads as TGTGCCAGTAGCCCTCCGCCCCGGGGTGCCATCTACAATGAGCAGTTCTTC. This gives the protein CASSPPPRGAIYNEQFF.

This clone came up once. This rearrangement joins TRBV7-2 to TRBJ1-1, with D uncertain. The CDR3 totals 13 residues. In germline, CDR1 is SGHTA, CDR2 FQGNSA. Between the trimmed V and J ends, which lost 5 bases and 1 base, there was a span of 8 bases. In nucleotides, the CDR3 is TGTGCCAGCAGCCTTAACAGGAACACTGAAGCTTTCTTT. It encodes CASSLNRNTEAFF. Complete variable domain (other parts from reference TRBV7-2 and TRBJ1-1): GAGVSQSPSNKVTEKGKDVELRCDPISGHTALYWYRQSLGQGLEFLIYFQGNSAPDKSGLPSDRFSAERTGGSVSTLTIQRTQQEDSAVYLCASSLNRNTEAFFGQGTRLTVV.

This chain uses TRBV5-1 with TRBJ1-2, with 7 bases matching TRBD1. The CDR3 has 14 residues. J lost 7 bases, V lost 5 bases, and 11 bases had no gene match. Germline CDR1 SGHRS, CDR2 YFSETQ. The CDR3 loop reads CASRRNTGAGGYTF. The CDR3 DNA reads TGCGCCAGCAGGAGGAATACAGGGGCCGGTGGCTACACCTTC. The full variable domain, its missing parts supplied by reference TRBV5-1 and TRBJ1-2, is KAGVTQTPRYLIKTRGQQVTLSCSPISGHRSVSWYQQTPGQGLQFLFEYFSETQRNKGNFPGRFSGRQFSNSRSEMNVSTLELGDSALYLCASRRNTGAGGYTFGSGTRLTVV.

This chain connects TRBV5-1 to TRBJ2-7; 7 bases are a match to TRBD2. Trimming at V came to 4 bases and at J to 0 bases, leaving 7 bases not matched to a gene. Per the germline V gene, CDR1 is SGHRS and CDR2 is YFSETQ. The CDR3 is 15 amino acids. The CDR3: CASSLTGGYSYEQYF. The DNA for the CDR3 is TGCGCCAGCAGCCTTACGGGGGGATACTCCTACGAGCAGTACTTC.

This clone was found many times. The V call is TRBV10-3, the J call TRBJ1-6; the D is unclear. The germline V and J ends were trimmed by 6 bases and 6 bases, with 6 bases remaining between them. Germline values: CDR1 ENHRY, CDR2 SYGVKD. This CDR3 is built from 12 residues. CDR3 DNA sequence: TGTGCCATCAGAACAGTTAATTCACCCCTCCACTTT. Translated, it gives CAIRTVNSPLHF.

V gene TRBV7-2 combines with J gene TRBJ1-6; 7 bases fit TRBD1. Germline CDR1 and CDR2: SGHTA and FQGNSA. The CDR3 totals 15 residues. J was trimmed by 6 bases and V by 3 bases; bases with no gene match: 5. The CDR3 loop is CASSLGTVTNSPLHF. In DNA, the CDR3 is TGTGCCAGCAGCTTGGGGACAGTTACTAATTCACCCCTCCACTTT.